Following are 5 T cell receptor beta chains from one sample sequenced in a study of PD-1 blockade in classical Hodgkin lymphoma. Noted time point: cycle 4 day 1 (C4D1), after 5 to 7 weeks of nivolumab. Exposure to brentuximab vedotin varied, and each patient had relapsed following autologous stem cell transplantation. The repertoire was sequenced with immunoSEQ multiplex PCR; TCRdb's copy has only in-frame clones and lacks some. The sample consists of roughly 50,000 clones, around 89% of them appearing once. This specimen was peripheral blood mononuclear cells (PBMCs), taken before the fourth cycle of nivolumab. These receptors all stem from a human donor with classical Hodgkin lymphoma.

The chain joins TRBV27 to TRBJ2-1, with D unresolved. The CDR3 covers 16 residues. Trimming shortened V by 5 bases and J by 3 bases, and 17 bases separated the two germline ends. Germline assignment: CDR1 MNHEY and CDR2 SMNVEV (reference sequence). CDR3 in amino acids: CASSPLSLASYNEQFF. In DNA, the CDR3 is TGTGCCAGCAGTCCCCTCTCTTTGGCTAGCTACAATGAGCAGTTCTTC.

The rearrangement uses TRBV19 and TRBJ2-5, with D possibly matching TRBD1 (6 bases). The CDR3 length is 14 residues. The V end was cut by 4 bases, the J end by 1 base, with 10 bases between. Per the germline V gene, CDR1 is LNHDA and CDR2 is SQIVND (reference sequence). CDR3 in DNA: TGTGCCAGTAGTAAGGACAGTATCCAAGAGACCCAGTACTTC. The encoded protein is CASSKDSIQETQYF.

The chain is built from TRBV7-3 and TRBJ2-5; D is ambiguous. V gave up 2 bases and J gave up 0 bases, with 7 bases separating them. The CDR3 covers 14 residues. Germline CDR1 reads SGHTA; CDR2 reads FQGTGA. The CDR3 DNA reads TGTGCCAGCAGCTTACTAGGTCACCAAGAGACCCAGTACTTC. Translation: CASSLLGHQETQYF.

V is TRBV18 and J is TRBJ2-1; TRBD2 matches 13 bases. This CDR3 has 16 amino acids. V was pared by 6 bases and J by 5 bases, with 7 bases of the junction left unmatched. Germline CDR1 KGHSH, CDR2 LQKENI. CDR3 region: CASSLRTSGSNNEQFF. CDR3 nucleotide sequence: TGTGCCAGCTCCCTACGGACTAGCGGGAGCAACAATGAGCAGTTCTTC.

The chain employs TRBV28 and TRBJ1-3, with D possibly being TRBD1 (6 bases). V was pared by 6 bases and J by 2 bases, with 11 bases between. Germline loops: CDR1 MDHEN, CDR2 SYDVKM. The CDR3 sequence is 14 residues long. Here the CDR3 reads CASRQGLAGNTIYF. As DNA, the CDR3 is TGTGCCAGCAGACAGGGTTTAGCTGGAAACACCATATATTTT.